These T cell receptor beta chains were read from a single sample in a study of vaccination effects on CD4 cells after COVID-19. Sequencing was performed with immunoSEQ multiplex PCR; in TCRdb, only in-frame clones are kept and a portion is missing. The sample shows approximately 61,000 clones, 73% of them seen only once. The antigens of these receptors remain unknown. Sample: CD4+ T cells from PBMCs cultured with HCoV-229E spike peptides, taken after COVID-19 vaccination. The receptors derive from a human donor who received a COVID-19 vaccine. Both conserved end residues are part of each CDR3. A D gene is named only where the DNA matches it firmly. Size is omitted from some rows. Given values are once, few, many or a class for expanded clones.

clone_size	v_call	j_call	d_call	cdr3_aa	cdr3_nt
NA	TRBV19	TRBJ1-5	NA	CASKNREGANQPQHF	TGTGCCAGTAAAAATCGAGAGGGAGCGAATCAGCCCCAGCATTTT
few	TRBV3-1/TRBV3-2	TRBJ1-4	NA	CASSPRRQTEKLFF	TGTGCCAGCAGCCCGAGGCGACAGACAGAAAAACTGTTTTTT
few	TRBV29-1	TRBJ1-2	TRBD1	CSVGTGFQLYGYTF	TGCAGCGTTGGGACAGGGTTCCAACTCTATGGCTACACCTTC
NA	TRBV9	TRBJ1-5	TRBD1	CASSAGTGSGGQPQHF	TGTGCCAGCAGCGCCGGGACAGGGTCCGGCGGTCAGCCCCAGCATTTT
NA	TRBV18	TRBJ2-3	TRBD2	CASSPRLAGGRTDTQYF	TGTGCCAGCTCACCCCGACTAGCGGGGGGACGCACAGATACGCAGTATTTT
NA	TRBV5-4	TRBJ2-3	NA	CASSLVGVSSTQYF	TGTGCCAGCAGCTTGGTTGGGGTTTCGAGTACGCAGTATTTT
NA	TRBV29-1	TRBJ2-5	NA	CSVEIASQETQYF	TGCAGCGTTGAAATCGCGTCACAAGAGACCCAGTACTTC
NA	TRBV7-2	TRBJ2-2	NA	CASSPNPGWAGELFF	TGTGCCAGCAGCCCAAACCCCGGTTGGGCCGGGGAGCTGTTTTTT
NA	TRBV6-5	TRBJ1-5	NA	CASRTDDLSPQHF	TGTGCCAGCAGGACAGATGACCTCTCGCCCCAGCATTTT
NA	TRBV7-8	TRBJ2-3	NA	CASSGYRGQDTQYF	TGTGCCAGCAGCGGATACAGAGGTCAAGATACGCAGTATTTT
NA	TRBV12-3/TRBV12-4	TRBJ1-4	NA	CASSFRGKLFF	TGTGCCAGCAGTTTCAGGGGAAAACTGTTTTTT
NA	TRBV19	TRBJ1-6	NA	CASSIGGSSPLHF	TGTGCCAGTAGTATTGGGGGGAGTTCACCCCTCCACTTT
NA	TRBV5-1	TRBJ2-3	TRBD2	CASSLGGSGDTQYF	TGCGCCAGCAGCTTGGGGGGTAGCGGGGATACGCAGTATTTT
once	TRBV5-1	TRBJ1-1	NA	CASSLSGLRAEAFF	TGCGCCAGCAGCTTGTCTGGGTTGAGGGCTGAAGCTTTCTTT
few	TRBV27	TRBJ1-2	NA	CASSFRAQDGYTF	TGTGCCAGCAGTTTCAGGGCTCAGGATGGCTACACCTTC
NA	TRBV7-9	TRBJ1-1	TRBD1	CASSPPHQGAGTEAFF	TGTGCCAGCAGCCCCCCTCACCAGGGGGCTGGAACTGAAGCTTTCTTT
few	TRBV10-1	TRBJ2-5	TRBD2	CASSEKSPTSGEETQYF	TGCGCCAGCAGTGAAAAAAGTCCTACTAGCGGGGAGGAGACCCAGTACTTC
NA	TRBV6-2/TRBV6-3	TRBJ1-1	NA	CASSYAGGGWTEAFF	TGTGCCAGCAGTTACGCTGGGGGGGGGTGGACTGAAGCTTTCTTT
NA	TRBV15	TRBJ1-4	NA	CATSREFNEKLFF	TGTGCCACCAGCAGAGAGTTTAATGAAAAACTGTTTTTT
once	TRBV29-1	TRBJ1-1	NA	CSVGRDMNTEAFF	TGCAGCGTTGGCCGAGACATGAACACTGAAGCTTTCTTT
few	TRBV9	TRBJ1-3	NA	CASSAQMSDTIYF	TGTGCCAGCAGCGCCCAGATGAGTGACACCATATATTTT
NA	TRBV6-1	TRBJ1-2	NA	CASSERYRENYGYTF	TGTGCCAGCAGTGAGCGGTACAGGGAAAACTATGGCTACACCTTC
NA	TRBV5-1	TRBJ2-5	TRBD2	CASSLIVAGTQETQYF	TGCGCCAGCAGCTTGATCGTAGCGGGGACTCAAGAGACCCAGTACTTC
NA	TRBV14	TRBJ1-1	NA	CASSPGGYMNTEAFF	TGTGCCAGCAGCCCGGGGGGTTACATGAACACTGAAGCTTTCTTT
NA	TRBV19	TRBJ2-5	NA	CASRLGGDQETQYF	TGTGCCAGTAGGTTAGGGGGAGACCAAGAGACCCAGTACTTC
NA	TRBV28	TRBJ2-2	NA	CASKRTQTSGELFF	TGTGCCAGCAAGCGAACCCAAACGAGCGGGGAGCTGTTTTTT
few	TRBV28	TRBJ1-4	NA	CASSLWGGTNEKLFF	TGTGCCAGCAGTTTATGGGGGGGTACTAATGAAAAACTGTTTTTT
NA	TRBV6-6	TRBJ1-3	NA	CASSYRGTEGNTIYF	TGTGCCAGCAGTTACCGCGGGACGGAAGGAAACACCATATATTTT
NA	TRBV18	TRBJ2-3	TRBD1	CASSPTIGQGGNTQYF	TGTGCCAGCTCACCCACGATAGGACAGGGTGGAAATACGCAGTATTTT
few	TRBV7-9	TRBJ2-2	NA	CASSLEVVAANTGELFF	TGTGCCAGCAGCTTAGAGGTTGTTGCAGCGAACACCGGGGAGCTGTTTTTT
NA	TRBV6-6	TRBJ1-1	NA	CASSWQGRSNTEAFF	TGTGCCAGCAGTTGGCAGGGGAGATCGAACACTGAAGCTTTCTTT
NA	TRBV28	TRBJ1-2	TRBD1	CASSFSRQGYGYTF	TGTGCCAGCAGTTTTTCGCGACAGGGGTATGGCTACACCTTC
NA	TRBV6-5	TRBJ1-2	TRBD1	CASRDRDVHGYTF	TGTGCCAGCAGGGACAGGGATGTTCATGGCTACACCTTC